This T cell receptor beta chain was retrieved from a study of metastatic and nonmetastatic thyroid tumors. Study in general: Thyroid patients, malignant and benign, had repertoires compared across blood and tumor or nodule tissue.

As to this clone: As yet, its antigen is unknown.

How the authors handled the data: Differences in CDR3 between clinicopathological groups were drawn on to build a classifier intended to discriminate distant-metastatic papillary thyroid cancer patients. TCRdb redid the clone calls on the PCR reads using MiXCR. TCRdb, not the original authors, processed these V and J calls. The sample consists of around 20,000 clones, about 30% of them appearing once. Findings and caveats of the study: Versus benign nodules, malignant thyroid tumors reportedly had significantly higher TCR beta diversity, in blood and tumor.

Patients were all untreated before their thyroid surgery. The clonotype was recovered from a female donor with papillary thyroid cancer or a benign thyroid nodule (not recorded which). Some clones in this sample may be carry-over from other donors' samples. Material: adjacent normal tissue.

This CDR3 reads CSARSPGTSGGADGELFF. The CDR3 DNA reads as TGCAGTGCTCGCAGTCCCGGGACTAGCGGGGGGGCCGACGGGGAGCTGTTTTTT. The V gene is TRBV20-1, the J gene TRBJ2-2, with 16 bases lining up with TRBD2. This CDR3 contains 18 residues. Losses at the gene ends were 5 bases for V and 7 bases for J; bases not matched to a gene: 13. Germline CDR1 reads DFQATT; CDR2 reads SNEGSKA (reference sequence).